This T cell receptor (beta chain) was observed in a study of blood T cell repertoires in COVID-19. Turning to the study itself: There were acute and convalescent COVID-19 samples, and they came from the United States, Italy and Spain.

Assay: immunoSEQ multiplex PCR; the TCRdb copy retains only in-frame clones and omits some. Of 80,000 or so clones in the sample, almost 85% were seen once. V lost 4 bases and J lost 2, with 11 bases in between. CDR1 SGDLS and CDR2 YYNGEE come from the germline V gene. CDR3 length: 14 amino acids. The rearrangement links TRBV9 to TRBJ2-3, with D possibly being TRBD2 (5 bases). This TCR derives from a man aged 50-60 years with COVID-19, enrolled during active disease. Sequenced input: peripheral blood. CDR3 nucleotide sequence: TGTGCCAGCAGCTACCGGGGTGACACAGATACGCAGTATTTT. Translating it yields CASSYRGDTDTQYF.